This TCR beta chain was recorded in a study of blood T cell repertoires in COVID-19 (dated by TCRdb to the early 2020s). Broadly, across the study: Samples from collaborators originated in the United States, Italy and Spain and spanned both the acute and convalescent phases of COVID-19. A freely available public database, intended as a resource for researchers studying the immune response to SARS-CoV-2, is where the repertoires were released. The prospective study material was composed of cDNA or gDNA derived from T cells, B-cell-depleted T cells, or PBMCs. The dataset comprised deeply sampled blood TCRbeta repertoires from subjects exposed to, actively infected with, or recovered from COVID-19. The sample metadata nearly always contained a de-identified subject ID, COVID-19 status, age in years and sex. HLA class I and class II types, where available, came from metadata supplied by the sample provider rather than from assay-based typing. The samples were drawn from two sources: the first 160 participants of the ongoing ImmuneRACE study, and 1,000 to 1,500 subjects contributed by 6 global collaborators.

TCRbeta CDR3 regions were amplified from genomic DNA by means of the immunoSEQ Assay, a bias-controlled multiplex PCR. As for the authors' bioinformatics: The number of nucleated cells in each sample was estimated by amplification of reference gene primers within the assay. To quantify the absolute abundance of each unique TCRbeta CDR3 rearrangement, sequence reads were collapsed and filtered. For each sample, productive Simpson clonality was calculated as the square root of Simpson's diversity index across productive rearrangements. TCRdb's version of the immuneACCESS table is confined to in-frame rearrangements and falls short of the full clone set. An unresolved V gene accounts for under half of the shortfall where checked; the remainder is of unknown origin. V, J and clone size derive from that table, while D and trimming were established from the DNA sequence. The sample table holds about 480,000 clones, of which 88% were seen once. Together, the top ten hold 1.5% to 2% of the sample.

This clone was seen just once. What this receptor recognizes is not known. It has no much larger one-base neighbor in the sample; base qualities were not kept. Participants in the prospective study were aged about 18 to 100 years, lived in about two dozen United States geographic areas, and enrolled through a virtual design. Cohort assignment in the prospective study relied on participant-reported clinical history from a screening survey and a study questionnaire. Recovered participants in ImmuneRACE Cohort 3 were defined as having two consecutive negative NP/OP PCR tests, clearance from a healthcare professional, or resolution of symptoms. Mobile phlebotomists in the prospective study collected whole blood, serum and a nasopharyngeal or oropharyngeal swab from every participant. Additional blood draws and questionnaires over a 2-month period could optionally be provided by prospective study participants. Prospective study blood samples were shipped either frozen or at room temperature before DNA extraction.

The CDR3 numbers 13 residues from cysteine through phenylalanine. CDR3 DNA only is kept here, 39 bases in frame from base 1. Reading the germline V gene gives CDR1 ENHRY and CDR2 SYGVKD. V gives up 8 bases and J gives up 8 bases, and the segment between their germline ends measures 17 bases. Study-level results and caveats: How much clinical and demographic metadata was included differed by source and by participant, and the metadata was provided uncurated.

The sequenced material came from PBMCs or T cells enriched from blood (not recorded which). The receptor was derived from a woman aged 40 to 49 who had recovered from COVID-19. The sequence joins TRBV10-3 to TRBJ2-3; 6 matching bases give a weak D call of TRBD2. At the DNA level, the sequence is TGTGCCATCCGTCAGGGAACCGGGGGTACGCAGTATTTT. Its protein product is CAIRQGTGGTQYF.